This passage covers 4 T cell receptor beta chains from one sample sequenced in a study of blood T cell repertoires in COVID-19. The method was immunoSEQ multiplex PCR; TCRdb's version includes in-frame clones alone and lacks a portion of them. The sample consists of 250,000 to 350,000 clones, around 91% of them appearing once. Input material: peripheral blood. These receptors were collected from a woman aged 55-69 years with acute or convalescent COVID-19.

The chain couples TRBV7-2 to TRBJ2-5, with 7 positions matching TRBD2. The CDR3 has 9 residues. V lost 10 bases and J lost 11; bases outside the gene matches: 4. Germline V gives CDR1 SGHTA, CDR2 FQGNSA. The CDR3 spells CATGREQYF. CDR3 sequence (DNA): TGTGCCACCGGGCGGGAGCAGTACTTC.

This clone was detected ten times or more. The V gene is TRBV19, the J gene TRBJ2-7; TRBD1 is a possible D gene (6 bases). Deletions cut 5 bases from V and 1 base from J, with 15 bases between. CDR1 is LNHDA, CDR2 SQIVND, per germline (reference sequence). The CDR3 has 15 amino acids. CDR3 sequence: CASSVDSLYSYEQYF. In DNA form, the CDR3 reads TGTGCCAGTAGTGTGGACAGCCTTTATTCCTACGAGCAGTACTTC.

The chain couples TRBV5-6 to TRBJ2-7; TRBD2 might be the D (5 bases). From germline, CDR1 is SGHDT and CDR2 YYEEEE. This CDR3 spans 14 amino acids. The V gene lost 0 bases and the J gene lost 0 bases, with 7 bases spanning the gap. CDR3 coding DNA: TGTGCCAGCAGCTTGGATCGGGGCTCCTACGAGCAGTACTTC. Its translation is CASSLDRGSYEQYF.

This sequence joins TRBV7-3 and TRBJ1-1; the match to TRBD1 covers 7 bases. The CDR3 has 15 amino acids. Germline-derived CDR1 and CDR2 are SGHTA and FQGTGA. The V and J ends lost 5 bases and 4 bases, in that order; junction bases with no gene match: 10. CDR3 region: CASSVDQGGGTEAFF. CDR3 bases: TGTGCCAGCAGCGTCGATCAGGGGGGAGGCACTGAAGCTTTCTTT.